The rows below give T cell receptor beta chains drawn from one sample of a study of cytomegalovirus exposure and HLA in healthy donors. Sequenced by immunoSEQ multiplex PCR; TCRdb stores in-frame clones only, minus some. The table lists about 130,000 clones, approximately 81% of them singletons, with roughly 4% in the top ten. The sequencing input was PBMCs. The receptor set was obtained from a man younger than 30 in good health and CMV-seropositive. CDR3s include the opening cysteine and the closing phenylalanine or tryptophan. Fields, in order: J gene, clone size, V gene, D gene, CDR3 protein, CDR3 DNA. D genes are given only for firm matches. Rows give clone size only sometimes, using once, few, many, or a class for an expanded clone.

j_gene: TRBJ2-7
abundance: -
v_gene: TRBV4-3
d_gene: TRBD2
CDR3aa: CASSQEISSGTILYEQYF
CDR3nt: TGCGCCAGCAGCCAAGAGATATCTAGCGGGACTATATTATACGAGCAGTACTTC

j_gene: TRBJ2-3
abundance: -
v_gene: TRBV5-4
d_gene: -
CDR3aa: CASSPRQVSDTQYF
CDR3nt: TGTGCCAGCAGCCCAAGACAGGTCAGCGATACGCAGTATTTT

j_gene: TRBJ2-7
abundance: -
v_gene: TRBV13
d_gene: TRBD2
CDR3aa: CATRLSGDSYEQYF
CDR3nt: TGTGCCACCCGACTAAGCGGGGACTCCTACGAGCAGTACTTC

j_gene: TRBJ2-7
abundance: -
v_gene: TRBV30
d_gene: TRBD2
CDR3aa: CAWRQGGGAYEQYF
CDR3nt: TGTGCCTGGAGGCAGGGTGGGGGGGCCTACGAGCAGTACTTC

j_gene: TRBJ2-2
abundance: -
v_gene: TRBV18
d_gene: TRBD2
CDR3aa: CASSPNGGAVSGELFF
CDR3nt: TGTGCCAGCTCACCTAACGGGGGGGCCGTATCCGGGGAGCTGTTTTTT

j_gene: TRBJ2-2
abundance: -
v_gene: TRBV12-5
d_gene: -
CDR3aa: CASGLVSTAGELFF
CDR3nt: TGTGCTAGTGGTTTGGTATCCACGGCCGGGGAGCTGTTTTTT

j_gene: TRBJ2-1
abundance: -
v_gene: TRBV7-9
d_gene: -
CDR3aa: CASKHGSSPYNEQFF
CDR3nt: TGTGCCAGCAAACACGGGAGTTCCCCCTACAATGAGCAGTTCTTC

j_gene: TRBJ2-7
abundance: -
v_gene: TRBV5-1
d_gene: -
CDR3aa: CASSLQGSSSYEQYF
CDR3nt: TGCGCCAGCAGTCTCCAGGGGTCCTCCTCCTACGAGCAGTACTTC

j_gene: TRBJ1-2
abundance: -
v_gene: TRBV5-4
d_gene: -
CDR3aa: CASSLGYGTGLVGYGYTF
CDR3nt: TGTGCCAGCAGCTTGGGATATGGCACAGGGCTCGTTGGCTATGGCTACACCTTC

j_gene: TRBJ2-2
abundance: -
v_gene: TRBV25-1
d_gene: TRBD2
CDR3aa: CASSDPSGGTTGELFF
CDR3nt: TGTGCCAGCAGTGACCCTAGCGGGGGCACCACCGGGGAGCTGTTTTTT

j_gene: TRBJ2-1
abundance: -
v_gene: TRBV5-1
d_gene: TRBD2
CDR3aa: CASSLAGGRAEQFF
CDR3nt: TGCGCCAGCAGCCTAGCGGGGGGGCGGGCTGAGCAGTTCTTC

j_gene: TRBJ2-2
abundance: once
v_gene: TRBV7-2
d_gene: -
CDR3aa: CASSQGWELFF
CDR3nt: TGTGCCAGCAGCCAGGGATGGGAGCTGTTTTTT

j_gene: TRBJ1-2
abundance: once
v_gene: TRBV5-1
d_gene: -
CDR3aa: CASSLAAGSNYGYTF
CDR3nt: TGCGCCAGCAGCTTGGCCGCAGGTTCTAACTATGGCTACACCTTC

j_gene: TRBJ2-7
abundance: -
v_gene: TRBV6-5
d_gene: TRBD2
CDR3aa: CASSLLADAYEQYF
CDR3nt: TGTGCCAGCAGTTTACTAGCGGATGCCTACGAGCAGTACTTC

j_gene: TRBJ2-3
abundance: -
v_gene: TRBV9
d_gene: -
CDR3aa: CASSVFGGTDTQYF
CDR3nt: TGTGCCAGCAGCGTTTTCGGGGGCACAGATACGCAGTATTTT

j_gene: TRBJ2-5
abundance: -
v_gene: TRBV6-5
d_gene: -
CDR3aa: CASSKGGLSLETQYF
CDR3nt: TGTGCCAGCTCGAAGGGGGGACTATCACTAGAGACCCAGTACTTC

j_gene: TRBJ2-3
abundance: -
v_gene: TRBV27
d_gene: -
CDR3aa: CASSLSPQGSFTDTQYF
CDR3nt: TGTGCCAGCAGTTTATCGCCGCAGGGATCATTCACAGATACGCAGTATTTT